This entry lists 9 T cell receptor beta chains sequenced from one sample in a study of early T cells in non-severe SARS-CoV-2 infection. A single record per CDR3 protein comes from TCRdb applying MiXCR to the 5' RACE reads. The table includes roughly 80,000 distinct CDR3 sequences, approximately 11% detected once. The sequences come from whole blood, collected at baseline. The receptors originated from an adult who was a healthcare worker with PCR-confirmed SARS-CoV-2 infection or an uninfected control (not recorded which).

This clonotype occurred many times. This sequence joins TRBV28 and TRBJ1-2; 7 bases line up with TRBD1. Germline V gives CDR1 MDHEN, CDR2 SYDVKM. This CDR3 has 15 amino acids. The V segment lost 5 bases and the J segment 6 bases; nucleotides outside the gene matches: 12. CDR3 protein: CASSPWTGTPDGYTF. In DNA form, the CDR3 reads TGTGCCAGCAGTCCATGGACAGGAACGCCAGATGGCTACACCTTC.

The chain carries TRBV19 and TRBJ2-1; D remains unclear. V gave up 3 bases and J gave up 7 bases, with 10 bases separating them. CDR1 is LNHDA, CDR2 SQIVND, per germline (reference sequence). CDR3 length equals 13 residues. In DNA form, the CDR3 reads TGTGCCAGTAGTATTACAATTGGAAATGAGCAGTTCTTC. Amino acids: CASSITIGNEQFF.

There are a few counts of this clonotype. V and J are TRBV12-3 or TRBV12-4 and TRBJ2-1; possible D gene TRBD2, 5 bases. CDR3 length: 14 residues. V dropped 3 bases and J dropped 9 bases, with 15 bases sitting between them. The CDR3 spells CASSFSPSLGEQFF. The CDR3 DNA sequence: TGTGCCAGCAGTTTCTCCCCTAGCCTAGGTGAGCAGTTCTTC.

The table lists this clonotype with many counts. This chain uses TRBV7-3 with TRBJ1-1; D gene unclear. CDR1 and CDR2 (germline): SGHTA, FQGTGA. There are 17 residues in the CDR3. Trimming left V 1 base short and J 3 bases short, with 18 bases between. CDR3 loop: CASSLIHVRGRDTEAFF. CDR3 nucleotides: TGTGCCAGCAGCTTAATTCACGTGCGGGGTCGGGACACTGAAGCTTTCTTT.

The J gene is TRBJ2-2, the V gene TRBV7-8; D is perhaps TRBD1 or TRBD2 (5 bases each). With 0 bases removed from V and 5 bases from J, the gap between germline ends came to 13 bases. This CDR3 is 16 amino acids long. Germline V gene lookup returns CDR1 SGHVS and CDR2 FQNEAQ. CDR3: CASSLAWGTSTGELFF. The CDR3 region has the DNA TGTGCCAGCAGCTTAGCTTGGGGGACGAGTACCGGGGAGCTGTTTTTT.

This rearrangement joins TRBV9 to TRBJ2-2; D gene uncertain. Germline CDR1 reads SGDLS; CDR2 reads YYNGEE. The CDR3 runs 14 residues. Trimming removed 0 bases from V and 7 bases from J, with 10 bases in between. The CDR3 region has the DNA TGTGCCAGCAGCGTAGTGACCGCGGACGGGGAGCTGTTTTTT. Translation: CASSVVTADGELFF.

The chain couples TRBV5-1 to TRBJ1-6; D is possibly TRBD1 (5 bases). Trimming took off 5 bases at V and 5 bases at J, with 14 bases between the two ends. Germline values: CDR1 SGHRS, CDR2 YFSETQ. The CDR3 loop spans 15 amino acids. CDR3 nucleotide sequence: TGCGCCAGCAGACCGGGGGACCTAAATAATTCACCCCTCCACTTT. It encodes CASRPGDLNNSPLHF.

This clonotype has more than one count but fewer than ten. The rearrangement joins TRBV11-2 to TRBJ2-7; D may correspond to TRBD1 or TRBD2 (5 bases each). This CDR3 is built from 15 residues. The V gene lost 5 bases and the J gene lost 4 bases, with 18 bases spanning the gap. The germline V gene encodes CDR1 SGHAT and CDR2 FQNNGV. The CDR3 nucleotides read TGTGCCAGCAGCGCGTCGGGGACCGCTAAGTACGAGCAGTACTTC. Translation gives CASSASGTAKYEQYF.

This clonotype has just a few counts. The V and J genes are TRBV9 and TRBJ1-5; D possibly corresponds to TRBD1 (6 bases). The CDR3 has 15 amino acids. V gave up 0 bases and J gave up 5 bases, with 12 bases separating them. Germline CDR1 SGDLS, CDR2 YYNGEE. CDR3 amino acids: CASSVGWQGYQPQHF. The CDR3 DNA sequence: TGTGCCAGCAGCGTAGGTTGGCAGGGGTATCAGCCCCAGCATTTT.